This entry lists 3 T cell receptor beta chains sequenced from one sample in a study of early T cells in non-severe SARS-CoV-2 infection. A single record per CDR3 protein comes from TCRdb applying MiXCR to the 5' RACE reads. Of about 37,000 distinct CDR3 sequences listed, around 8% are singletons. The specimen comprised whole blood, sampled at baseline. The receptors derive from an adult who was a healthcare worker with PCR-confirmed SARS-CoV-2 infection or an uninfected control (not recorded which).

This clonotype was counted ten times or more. Here the CDR3 reads CSARRDVGAINEQYF. The CDR3 nucleotides read TGCAGTGCTAGACGAGATGTGGGGGCGATCAACGAGCAGTACTTC. V and J are TRBV20-1 and TRBJ2-7, with TRBD1 as a possible D gene (6 bases). The germline V and J ends were trimmed by 2 bases and 5 bases, with 19 bases remaining between them. CDR3 length: 15 amino acids. In germline, CDR1 is DFQATT, CDR2 SNEGSKA (reference sequence).

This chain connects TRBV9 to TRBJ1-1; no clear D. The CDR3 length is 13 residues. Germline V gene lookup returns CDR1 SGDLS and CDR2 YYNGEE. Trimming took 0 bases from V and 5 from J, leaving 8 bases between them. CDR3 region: CASSVALGTEAFF. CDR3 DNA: TGTGCCAGCAGCGTAGCTCTTGGGACTGAAGCTTTCTTT.

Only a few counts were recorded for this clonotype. The CDR3 region has the DNA TGCAGCGTTGATGGTGACGGCACAGATACGCAGTATTTT. It is translated as CSVDGDGTDTQYF. V usage is TRBV29-1 and J usage is TRBJ2-3; D is unclear. The CDR3 has 13 residues. Germline CDR1 SQVTM, CDR2 ANQGSEA. V was shortened by 3 bases and J by 1 base, with 8 bases between the two germline ends.